The 10 T cell receptor beta chains given below trace back to one sample, sequenced in a study of blood T cell repertoires in COVID-19. The repertoire was sequenced with immunoSEQ multiplex PCR; TCRdb's copy has only in-frame clones and lacks some. Of around 250,000 clones listed, around nine tenths are singletons. The source material was peripheral blood. These receptors originate from a middle-aged man with active or convalescent COVID-19.

This clone is a singleton in its sample. The chain is built from TRBV5-4 and TRBJ2-1, with 10 positions matching TRBD2. The CDR3 extends over 16 amino acids. Looked up from germline, CDR1 is SGHNT and CDR2 is YYREEE (reference sequence). J was trimmed by 7 bases and V by 4 bases; bases with no gene match: 11. This chain's CDR3 is CASSASGTSVVNEQFF. CDR3 DNA sequence: TGTGCCAGCAGCGCCTCCGGGACTAGCGTGGTGAATGAGCAGTTCTTC.

This clone has a handful of counts. Sequence at one end of the junction differs from germline and may be a read error. The J gene is TRBJ1-2, the V gene TRBV12-3 or TRBV12-4; D is possibly TRBD1 (6 bases). The CDR3 is 13 amino acids. CDR3 sequence reads: CASSLASTDRFFF. Written as DNA, the CDR3 is TGTGCCAGCAGTTTAGCGTCGACGGACAGATTTTTCTTC.

This clone has a handful of counts. V is TRBV29-1 and J is TRBJ1-1; D is perhaps TRBD1 (5 bases). The V gene lost 4 bases and the J gene lost 5 bases, with 11 bases spanning the gap. The CDR3 totals 12 residues. CDR1 is SQVTM and CDR2 is ANQGSEA in the germline V gene. The CDR3 DNA reads TGCAGCGTTGTGCAGGGAGGAACTGAAGCTTTCTTT. It is translated as CSVVQGGTEAFF. The full variable domain, completed using reference TRBV29-1 and TRBJ1-1, is SAVISQKPSRDICQRGTSLTIQCQVDSQVTMMFWYRQQPGQSLTLIATANQGSEATYESGFVIDKFPISRPNLTFSTLTVSNMSPEDSSIYLCSVVQGGTEAFFGQGTRLTVV.

The chain employs TRBV5-4 and TRBJ2-1, with TRBD1 matching 10 bases. Germline V gene sequence: CDR1 SGHNT, CDR2 YYREEE (reference sequence). V dropped 3 bases and J dropped 4; count of bases not matched to a gene: 10. This CDR3 spans 17 amino acids. CDR3 DNA sequence: TGTGCCAGCAGCTCCTTACATGGGACAGGGGTTTACAATGAGCAGTTCTTC. It encodes CASSSLHGTGVYNEQFF.

CDR3 nucleotide sequence: TGTGCCAGCAGTGACGATCACGACTGGGGCGGATTTTGGTCCTATAATTCACCCCTCCACTTT. Translated: CASSDDHDWGGFWSYNSPLHF. V usage is TRBV6-4 and J usage is TRBJ1-6, with D possibly matching TRBD1 (5 bases). The germline V gene encodes CDR1 MRHNA and CDR2 SNTAGT. V was cut by 2 bases and J by 1 base, with 24 bases left in between. This CDR3 is built from 21 residues.

The chain has TRBV19 and TRBJ2-7; 10 bases match TRBD1. The CDR3 length is 14 residues. The V gene end was trimmed by 2 bases and the J gene end by 7 bases; junction bases not matched to a gene: 5. Per the germline V gene, CDR1 is LNHDA and CDR2 is SQIVND (reference sequence). The CDR3, as DNA: TGTGCCAGTAGTATACGACAGGGGGCGCGGGAGCAGTACTTC. This encodes CASSIRQGAREQYF.

This chain joins TRBV3-1 (or the pseudogene TRBV3-2) and TRBJ2-5; D is unresolved. The CDR3 consists of 18 residues. Germline loops: CDR1 LGHDT, CDR2 YNNKEL (reference sequence). The V gene lost 0 bases and the J gene lost 5 bases, with 22 bases spanning the gap. CDR3 in DNA: TGTGCCAGCAGCCAAGAACCCCTCGAGGTGCGGATAATTGAGACCCAGTACTTC. This sequence encodes CASSQEPLEVRIIETQYF.

The chain uses TRBV27 and TRBJ2-7; 7 bases align to TRBD2. The CDR3 totals 15 residues. CDR1 MNHEY and CDR2 SMNVEV come from the germline V gene (reference sequence). V lost 0 bases, J lost 6 bases, and 8 bases stayed unmatched. DNA for the CDR3: TGTGCCAGCAGTTTATCTGGGGGGGGAGTACTCGAGCAGTACTTC. It is translated as CASSLSGGGVLEQYF.

The chain links TRBV7-8 to TRBJ2-2, with a tentative D call TRBD1 (6 bases). Germline CDR1 and CDR2: SGHVS and FQNEAQ. This CDR3 is built from 13 residues. Trimming removed 1 base at V and 8 bases at J, with 8 bases between. This CDR3 reads CASSLVDRGELFF. In DNA, the CDR3 is TGTGCCAGCAGCTTAGTTGACAGGGGGGAGCTGTTTTTT.

V is TRBV7-9 and J is TRBJ2-5, with 11 positions matching TRBD2. The CDR3 is made up of 14 amino acids. V shed 5 bases, J shed 4 bases, and the junction held 3 bases outside the gene matches. Germline CDR1 and CDR2: SEHNR and FQNEAQ (reference sequence). The CDR3 region is CASSLLAGGETQYF. CDR3 nucleotides: TGTGCCAGCAGCCTTCTAGCGGGAGGAGAGACCCAGTACTTC.